What follows are 15 T cell receptor beta chains derived from one specimen sequenced in a study of blood T cell repertoires in COVID-19. Only in-frame clones appear in the TCRdb table, and some are missing; sequencing was by immunoSEQ multiplex PCR. This sample yields 200,000 to 250,000 clones, of which 88% are seen a single time; around 2.9% belongs to the top ten. Source material: peripheral blood. The receptors here all came from a woman in her sixties or seventies with acute or convalescent COVID-19.

J is TRBJ2-1 and V is TRBV11-2, with D perhaps matching TRBD2 (6 bases). Germline V CDR1 and CDR2: SGHAT, FQNNGV. Trimming took off 1 base at V and 4 bases at J, with 14 bases between the two ends. CDR3 length: 16 residues. CDR3 protein: CASSLGDLSRYNEQFF. For the CDR3, the DNA is TGTGCCAGCAGCTTAGGGGACTTGTCCCGTTACAATGAGCAGTTCTTC.

This clone was seen repeatedly, ten times or more. The V and J genes are TRBV30 and TRBJ1-6; 7 bases are a match to TRBD1. CDR3 length equals 16 residues. V dropped 0 bases and J dropped 7; count of bases not matched to a gene: 9. Per germline, CDR1 GTSNPN and CDR2 SVGIG (reference sequence). This CDR3 is CAWSVIRTGRNSPLHF. The CDR3 DNA is TGTGCCTGGAGTGTAATCCGGACAGGTAGAAATTCACCCCTCCACTTT.

This clone has a handful of counts. This chain connects TRBV4-2 to TRBJ1-1; D not certain. V gave up 4 bases and J gave up 6 bases, with 15 bases separating them. The CDR3 spans 14 residues. CDR1 and CDR2 (germline): LGHNA, YNFKEQ. CDR3 sequence: CASSLKTERPEAFF. The CDR3 bases are TGTGCCAGCAGCCTAAAGACCGAGCGCCCTGAAGCTTTCTTT.

This rearrangement joins TRBV3-1 (or the pseudogene TRBV3-2) to TRBJ1-2; D call uncertain. Trimming took off 1 base at V and 7 bases at J, with 4 bases between the two ends. In germline, CDR1 is LGHDT, CDR2 YNNKEL (reference sequence). CDR3 length: 11 residues. The CDR3 nucleotides are TGTGCCAGCAGCCAAGGGGCTGGCTACACCTTC. Translation: CASSQGAGYTF.

This sequence joins TRBV28 and TRBJ1-5; 11 nucleotides match TRBD1. In germline, CDR1 is MDHEN, CDR2 SYDVKM. The length of the CDR3 is 16 residues. V trimming: 6 bases; J trimming: 3 bases; junction bases outside the gene matches: 7. The CDR3 sequence is CASRGTGGSHNQPQHF. CDR3 DNA: TGTGCCAGCAGAGGGACAGGGGGTTCTCACAATCAGCCCCAGCATTTT.

The chain employs TRBV29-1 and TRBJ2-2, with a tentative D call TRBD1 (5 bases). The CDR3 is 13 amino acids. Trimming took 6 bases from V and 4 from J, leaving 12 bases between them. The germline gives CDR1 SQVTM, CDR2 ANQGSEA. In DNA form, the CDR3 reads TGCAGCGTAGGGGCGAGCAGCACCGGGGAGCTGTTTTTT. It is translated as CSVGASSTGELFF.

The chain combines TRBV19 with TRBJ1-1; D is unresolved. The CDR3 sequence is 17 residues long. Trimming removed 5 bases at V and 0 bases at J, with 19 bases between. Germline CDR1 reads LNHDA; CDR2 reads SQIVND (reference sequence). The chain's CDR3 is CASSPTGNSILNTEAFF. CDR3 nucleotide sequence: TGTGCCAGTAGTCCCACCGGGAACAGTATTCTGAACACTGAAGCTTTCTTT.

The V gene is TRBV10-3, the J gene TRBJ1-1; D is unresolved. Germline V CDR1 and CDR2: ENHRY, SYGVKD. The CDR3 totals 13 residues. Trimming removed 1 base from V and 10 bases from J, with 13 bases in between. CDR3 protein: CAISELAALGAFF. The CDR3 DNA is TGTGCCATCAGTGAGTTGGCAGCGCTGGGAGCTTTCTTT.

This chain connects TRBV19 to TRBJ2-3, with TRBD2 identical over 13 bases. The CDR3 extends over 17 amino acids. Germline V gene data show CDR1 as LNHDA and CDR2 as SQIVND (reference sequence). V lost 1 base to trimming and J lost 5 bases; unmatched junction nucleotides: 6. The CDR3 DNA reads as TGTGCCAGTAGTATAGTTCGGACTAGCGGGAGAGGAGATACGCAGTATTTT. Translated: CASSIVRTSGRGDTQYF.

This clone appeared a single time. This chain joins TRBV7-6 and TRBJ2-5, with 9 bases lining up with TRBD2. J gave up 4 bases and V 3 bases, and 3 bases lay outside the gene matches. Looked up from germline, CDR1 is SGHVS and CDR2 is FNYEAQ. This CDR3 is 14 amino acids long. The CDR3 region has the DNA TGTGCCAGCAGCTTGGGACTAGCACGAGAGACCCAGTACTTC. Protein sequence: CASSLGLARETQYF. Supplemented by reference TRBV7-6 and TRBJ2-5, the full variable domain reads GAGVSQSPRYKVTKRGQDVALRCDPISGHVSLYWYRQALGQGPEFLTYFNYEAQQDKSGLPNDRFSAERPEGSISTLTIQRTEQRDSAMYRCASSLGLARETQYFGPGTRLLVL.

This rearrangement joins TRBV19 to TRBJ2-3, with 14 bases lining up with TRBD2. Looked up from germline, CDR1 is LNHDA and CDR2 is SQIVND (reference sequence). With V trimmed by 3 bases and J by 2 bases, 10 bases remained unmatched. There are 19 residues in the CDR3. The CDR3 DNA follows: TGTGCCAGTAGTATCGCTTCGGGACTAGCGGGGGTTCTCACAGATACGCAGTATTTT. Protein sequence: CASSIASGLAGVLTDTQYF.

CDR3 sequence (DNA): TGCAGCGTCGGAGGGACAGGGGGTCCCTATGGCTACACCTTC. Encoded protein: CSVGGTGGPYGYTF. This rearrangement joins TRBV29-1 to TRBJ1-2; 11 bases fit TRBD1. The CDR3 spans 14 residues. The germline gives CDR1 SQVTM, CDR2 ANQGSEA. Trimming at V came to 6 bases and at J to 4 bases, leaving 7 bases not matched to a gene.

The rearrangement uses TRBV6-6 and TRBJ2-5; 11 bases match TRBD2. Trimming removed 5 bases from V and 7 bases from J; junction bases left unmatched: 6. The CDR3 length is 14 residues. The germline CDR1 and CDR2 sequences are MNHNY and SVGAGI (reference sequence). The CDR3 reads CASSRGTSGGTQYF. The CDR3 coding sequence is TGTGCCAGCAGTCGCGGGACTAGCGGTGGGACCCAGTACTTC.

The CDR3 sequence is CASSLPRGMNTEAFF. As DNA, the CDR3 is TGTGCCAGCAGCTTACCGCGGGGCATGAACACTGAAGCTTTCTTT. The V gene is TRBV7-9, the J gene TRBJ1-1; D may be TRBD1 (5 bases). Trimming stripped 2 bases from V and 0 bases from J, with 10 bases between. The CDR3 sequence is 15 residues long. The V gene's germline CDR1 is SEHNR and CDR2 FQNEAQ (reference sequence).

The chain combines TRBV19 with TRBJ1-1; 8 nucleotides match TRBD1. V gave up 9 bases and J gave up 3 bases; unmatched junction bases: 12. Per the germline V gene, CDR1 is LNHDA and CDR2 is SQIVND (reference sequence). The CDR3 covers 15 residues. Here the CDR3 reads CARPPLTGVDTEAFF. Written as DNA, the CDR3 is TGTGCCAGACCACCACTGACAGGGGTGGACACTGAAGCTTTCTTT.